The 32 T cell receptor beta chains below come from one sample, sequenced in a study. TCRdb ran MiXCR on the 5' RACE reads and lists one entry per CDR3 protein. The table lists over 50,000 distinct CDR3 sequences, around 30% of them singletons, with over 2% in the top ten. Material for sequencing was tumor-infiltrating naive CD4+ T cells sorted from the breast tumor. The subset was: naive CD4+ T cells, CD4+CD45RA+CD25-. The receptors were sampled from a female donor with breast cancer.

With regard to this clonotype: This clone may be a read error of a much larger clone one base away. The chain carries TRBV5-1 and TRBJ1-1; D not certain. This CDR3 contains 14 residues. Germline-derived CDR1 and CDR2 are SGHRS and YFSETQ. Trimming left V 3 bases short and J 4 bases short, with 13 bases between. Here the CDR3 DNA reads TGCGCCAGCAGCTCAAACGGCGTCCTCACTGAAGCTTTCTTT. Protein: CASSSNGVLTEAFF. The variable domain in full, completed from reference TRBV5-1 and TRBJ1-1, reads KAGVTQTPRYLIKTRGQQVTLSCSPISGHRSVSWYQQTPGQGLQFLFEYFSETQRNKGNFPGRFSGRQFSNSRSEMNVSTLELGDSALYLCASSSNGVLTEAFFGQGTRLTVV.

The CDR3 coding sequence is TGCAGTGCTAGAGATAGGGTCGGGAAAAAGTCGAAGCAGTACTTC. Its protein product is CSARDRVGKKSKQYF. This chain connects TRBV20-1 to TRBJ2-7; perhaps TRBD2 as D (5 bases). Between the trimmed V and J ends, which lost 0 bases and 8 bases, there was a span of 20 bases. The germline V gene has CDR1 DFQATT and CDR2 SNEGSKA (reference sequence). This CDR3 has 15 residues.

The V call is TRBV6-1, the J call TRBJ2-4; TRBD2 aligns across 7 bases. Germline-derived CDR1 and CDR2 are MNHNS and SASEGT. The ends lost 6 bases at V and 9 bases at J; junction bases unmatched: 8. This CDR3 comprises 13 residues. This chain's CDR3 is CASRGRGAGIQYF. In nucleotides, the CDR3 is TGTGCCAGCAGGGGGAGGGGCGCGGGCATTCAGTACTTC.

The table lists this clonotype with a few counts. The chain recombines TRBV24-1 with TRBJ1-1; D might be TRBD1 (5 bases). The CDR3 runs 13 residues. Trimming took 7 bases from V and 1 from J, leaving 9 bases between them. Germline V lookup: CDR1 KGHDR, CDR2 SFDVKD. The CDR3 DNA sequence: TGTGCCACCAGAGACAGACCGAACACTGAAGCTTTCTTT. It specifies CATRDRPNTEAFF.

This clonotype occurred a few times. The rearrangement links TRBV6-5 to TRBJ1-2; tentative D call: TRBD1 (5 bases). CDR3 length equals 14 residues. The germline gives CDR1 MNHEY, CDR2 SVGAGI. Trimming cost V 0 bases and J 8 bases, with 13 bases left between them. The CDR3 DNA reads as TGTGCCAGCAGTTACTCGAGTCAGAGGACAGGCTACACCTTC. Amino acids: CASSYSSQRTGYTF.

For this clonotype: The CDR3 carries no conserved terminal phenylalanine or tryptophan, so it likely arises from a read error. This chain connects TRBV20-1 to TRBJ1-1; D is unresolved. This CDR3 is built from 14 residues. With 2 bases removed from V and 2 bases from J, the gap between germline ends came to 12 bases. Germline CDR1 DFQATT, CDR2 SNEGSKA (reference sequence). The CDR3: CSARFRRLNTEAFL. The CDR3 region has the DNA TGCAGTGCTAGATTTCGCAGGCTAAACACTGAAGCTTTCTTA.

V is TRBV6-5 and J is TRBJ1-4; the D gene is possibly TRBD1 (6 bases). Per the germline V gene, CDR1 is MNHEY and CDR2 is SVGAGI. Between the trimmed V and J ends, which lost 5 bases and 5 bases, there was a span of 9 bases. This CDR3 has 13 residues. CDR3: CASSRGTNEKLFF. CDR3 DNA: TGTGCCAGCAGTCGCGGGACAAATGAAAAACTGTTTTTT.

The V and J genes are TRBV6-5 and TRBJ1-2; no firm D call. V lost 2 bases and J lost 1, with 11 bases in between. This CDR3 contains 15 residues. Germline values: CDR1 MNHEY, CDR2 SVGAGI. CDR3 sequence (DNA): TGTGCCAGCAGTTACAGGAGTCCTCTTAACTATGGCTACACCTTC. This encodes CASSYRSPLNYGYTF.

This CDR3 is CASSSQGLEGDTQYF. The CDR3 DNA reads TGCGCCAGCAGCTCGCAGGGTCTTGAGGGGGATACGCAGTATTTT. The chain joins TRBV5-1 to TRBJ2-3; D may be TRBD1 or TRBD2 (5 bases each). V was trimmed by 3 bases and J by 6 bases, leaving 17 bases between them. CDR3 length: 15 amino acids. The germline V gene encodes CDR1 SGHRS and CDR2 YFSETQ.

This clonotype appeared a few times. V and J are TRBV20-1 and TRBJ1-5; D unresolved. CDR1 DFQATT and CDR2 SNEGSKA come from the germline V gene (reference sequence). This CDR3 spans 16 amino acids. V lost 1 base and J lost 0, with 13 bases in between. This CDR3 reads CSARVRGPNSNQPQHF. The CDR3 region has the DNA TGCAGTGCTAGAGTACGAGGGCCGAATAGCAATCAGCCCCAGCATTTT.

This clonotype was observed many times. V is TRBV4-3 and J is TRBJ2-1; 13 positions agree with TRBD2. V shed 0 bases, J shed 8 bases, and the junction held 1 base outside the gene matches. The CDR3 totals 15 residues. CDR1 and CDR2 from the germline V gene are LGHNA and YSLEER. The CDR3 bases are TGCGCCAGCAGCCAAGAACTAGCGGGAGGGGATGAGCAGTTCTTC. As protein: CASSQELAGGDEQFF.

This chain links TRBV12-3 or TRBV12-4 with TRBJ1-5, with a possible D match to TRBD1 (5 bases). This CDR3 is built from 16 residues. V was trimmed by 11 bases and J by 3 bases, leaving 23 bases between them. In DNA, the CDR3 is TGTGCCTGCGGTTTAGGGGCAGGGCACACCAATCAGCCCCAGCATTTT. Residues: CACGLGAGHTNQPQHF.

This clonotype was counted a few times. The gene calls are TRBV9 and TRBJ2-1; weak D call: TRBD2 (6 bases). Germline loops: CDR1 SGDLS, CDR2 YYNGEE. The CDR3 covers 13 residues. V was cut by 0 bases and J by 10 bases, with 11 bases left in between. This CDR3 reads CASSVAPEGEQFF. CDR3 nucleotides: TGTGCCAGCAGCGTAGCTCCGGAGGGCGAGCAGTTCTTC.

This chain connects TRBV7-6 to TRBJ2-7; possible D gene TRBD2, 5 bases. Germline V gene lookup returns CDR1 SGHVS and CDR2 FNYEAQ. The CDR3 runs 14 residues. Trimming cost V 5 bases and J 2 bases, with 13 bases left between them. This CDR3 reads CASSTSGSPYEQYF. The CDR3, as DNA: TGTGCCAGCAGCACCAGCGGAAGTCCCTACGAGCAGTACTTC.

This clonotype occurred a few times. The V gene is TRBV20-1, the J gene TRBJ1-1; D gene ambiguous. The CDR3 totals 14 residues. The V and J ends lost 8 bases and 1 base respectively, with 17 bases between them. The germline CDR1 and CDR2 sequences are DFQATT and SNEGSKA (reference sequence). CDR3 sequence: CSPSPGRKNTEAFF. Here the CDR3 DNA reads TGCAGTCCTTCGCCGGGGAGAAAGAACACTGAAGCTTTCTTT.

The J gene is TRBJ2-7, the V gene TRBV5-1; TRBD1 matches at 7 bases. This CDR3 region has 14 residues. After removal of 0 bases from V and 3 bases from J, the junction contained 3 bases not matched to a gene. In germline, CDR1 is SGHRS, CDR2 YFSETQ. The CDR3 nucleotides are TGCGCCAGCAGCTTGGGGGGACAGATCTACGAGCAGTACTTC. This sequence encodes CASSLGGQIYEQYF. Based on the CDR3 plus reference TRBV5-1 and TRBJ2-7, the full variable domain is KAGVTQTPRYLIKTRGQQVTLSCSPISGHRSVSWYQQTPGQGLQFLFEYFSETQRNKGNFPGRFSGRQFSNSRSEMNVSTLELGDSALYLCASSLGGQIYEQYFGPGTRLTVT.

In this sample, this clonotype turned up a few times. The chain couples TRBV10-3 to TRBJ2-3; the D gene is possibly TRBD1 (6 bases). The CDR3 spans 13 residues. Trimming cost V 4 bases and J 2 bases, with 7 bases left between them. Germline V gene data show CDR1 as ENHRY and CDR2 as SYGVKD. The CDR3 nucleotides are TGTGCCATCAGTGGACAGGACACAGATACGCAGTATTTT. Protein product: CAISGQDTDTQYF.

The chain has TRBV15 and TRBJ1-5; D possibly corresponds to TRBD1 (6 bases). This CDR3 is built from 17 residues. The V gene lost 0 bases and the J gene lost 1 base, with 13 bases spanning the gap. In germline, CDR1 is LNHNV, CDR2 YYDKDF (reference sequence). CDR3 protein: CATSRDPGAGSNQPQHF. CDR3 nucleotide sequence: TGTGCCACCAGCAGAGACCCGGGGGCAGGAAGCAATCAGCCCCAGCATTTT.

This clonotype was seen a single time. V usage is TRBV20-1 and J usage is TRBJ2-7; TRBD1 might be the D (6 bases). V was pared by 0 bases and J by 4 bases, with 10 bases between. The CDR3 is 13 residues long. The germline V gene has CDR1 DFQATT and CDR2 SNEGSKA (reference sequence). The DNA of the CDR3 is TGCAGTGCTAGAGATCTCACAGGGTACGAGCAGTACTTC. Its protein is CSARDLTGYEQYF.

This clonotype was counted only a few times. V usage is TRBV5-1 and J usage is TRBJ2-1; D uncertain. The CDR3 sequence is 15 residues long. Trimming shortened V by 0 bases and J by 5 bases, and 12 bases separated the two germline ends. CDR1 and CDR2 from the germline V gene are SGHRS and YFSETQ. The CDR3 protein is CASSLAASTHNEQFF. DNA for the CDR3: TGCGCCAGCAGCTTGGCCGCGTCGACCCACAATGAGCAGTTCTTC.

This clonotype was found a few times. This may be a read error, as it is one base from a much larger clone. The chain combines TRBV4-1 with TRBJ1-5; 9 positions agree with TRBD1. Trimming cost V 3 bases and J 3 bases; bases outside gene matches: 3. Per the germline V gene, CDR1 is MGHRA and CDR2 is YSYEKL. The CDR3 has 15 residues. CDR3 residues: CASSQRTGDNQPQHF. CDR3 sequence (DNA): TGCGCCAGCAGCCAGCGGACAGGGGACAATCAGCCCCAGCATTTT.

This clonotype was seen only a few times. V and J are TRBV29-1 and TRBJ1-5; D is unresolved. In germline, CDR1 is SQVTM, CDR2 ANQGSEA. The CDR3 spans 13 residues. With 5 bases removed from V and 4 bases from J, the gap between germline ends came to 12 bases. The CDR3, as DNA: TGCAGCGTTATAACCATCAGGAATCAGCCCCAGCATTTT. It yields the protein CSVITIRNQPQHF.

The genes are TRBV6-5 and TRBJ1-2; 7 bases fit TRBD1. CDR3 length: 14 amino acids. After removal of 4 bases from V and 7 bases from J, the junction contained 9 bases not matched to a gene. CDR1 and CDR2 (germline): MNHEY, SVGAGI. CDR3 amino acids: CASSSATGMGGYTF. The CDR3 DNA reads TGTGCCAGCAGTTCCGCGACAGGGATGGGTGGCTACACCTTC.

The sample holds a few counts of this clonotype. The chain couples TRBV27 to TRBJ1-2; D perhaps matches TRBD1 (5 bases). There are 16 residues in the CDR3. The germline V and J ends were trimmed by 6 bases and 1 base, with 18 bases remaining between them. Germline values: CDR1 MNHEY, CDR2 SMNVEV (reference sequence). Here the CDR3 reads CASSLQVQQDNYGYTF. In DNA, the CDR3 is TGTGCCAGCAGCTTACAGGTGCAGCAGGATAACTATGGCTACACCTTC.

This clonotype was seen a handful of times. The rearrangement links TRBV27 to TRBJ1-2; the match to TRBD1 covers 7 bases. Losses at the gene ends were 0 bases for V and 6 bases for J; bases not matched to a gene: 10. In germline, CDR1 is MNHEY, CDR2 SMNVEV (reference sequence). This CDR3 contains 16 residues. The CDR3: CASSLSSPETGNGYTF. As DNA, the CDR3 is TGTGCCAGCAGTTTATCAAGTCCCGAGACAGGGAATGGCTACACCTTC.

The DNA for the CDR3 is TGTGCCAGCATCCGGGGGAGGACCACTGAAGCTTTCTTT. Its protein is CASIRGRTTEAFF. The chain uses TRBV28 and TRBJ1-1; D is possibly TRBD1 (5 bases). The CDR3 extends over 13 amino acids. Germline CDR1 MDHEN, CDR2 SYDVKM. Trimming removed 7 bases at V and 4 bases at J, with 13 bases between.

With regard to this clonotype: Since a much larger clone is just one base distant, this may be a read error. The chain joins TRBV5-1 to TRBJ2-1, with D hard to call. The length of the CDR3 is 16 residues. V was clipped by 4 bases and J by 8 bases, with 22 bases between them. In germline, CDR1 is SGHRS, CDR2 YFSETQ. The CDR3 DNA is TGCGCCAGCAGCACGAGAATCGACATGGGTCAGCATGAGCAGTTCTTC. The encoded protein is CASSTRIDMGQHEQFF.

This clonotype was detected once. Just one base apart from a much larger clone, this may be a read error. The chain links TRBV12-3 or TRBV12-4 to TRBJ1-4, with D perhaps TRBD1 (6 bases). The CDR3 has 14 residues. The CDR3 sequence is CASSLGATNEKLSF. As DNA, the CDR3 is TGTGCCAGCAGTTTGGGGGCAACTAATGAAAAACTGTCTTTT.

J is TRBJ2-7 and V is TRBV5-8, with 8 bases identical to TRBD1. CDR3 size: 15 residues. V gave up 1 base and J gave up 3 bases; unmatched junction bases: 6. Per the germline V gene, CDR1 is SGHTS and CDR2 is YDEGEE. DNA of the CDR3: TGTGCCAGCAGCTTGTCCGGGACAGGAAGCTACGAGCAGTACTTC. Its protein is CASSLSGTGSYEQYF.

In this sample, this clonotype turned up once. Likely a read error: the CDR3 ends without its conserved phenylalanine or tryptophan. The genes are TRBV4-2 and TRBJ2-1, with D maybe TRBD2 (6 bases). This CDR3 has 14 residues. Germline V CDR1 and CDR2: LGHNA, YNFKEQ. V was shortened by 2 bases and J by 4 bases, with 9 bases between the two germline ends. This CDR3 is CASSQRGLYNEQFC. In DNA form, the CDR3 reads TGTGCCAGCAGCCAAAGGGGACTTTACAATGAGCAGTTCTGC.

The chain is built from TRBV7-9 and TRBJ2-1; D perhaps matches TRBD1 (7 bases). This CDR3 is 17 amino acids long. Germline V gene sequence: CDR1 SEHNR, CDR2 FQNEAQ (reference sequence). V was shortened by 5 bases and J by 3 bases, with 20 bases between the two germline ends. The CDR3 DNA sequence: TGTGCCAGCAGCACGAAGCGCGGGACAGAACTCTACAATGAGCAGTTCTTC. Protein product: CASSTKRGTELYNEQFF.

The V gene is TRBV6-5, the J gene TRBJ2-7; 10 nucleotides line up with TRBD1. V lost 10 bases, J lost 6 bases, and 18 bases stayed unmatched. Germline CDR1 MNHEY, CDR2 SVGAGI. The CDR3 consists of 16 residues. The CDR3 loop reads CATTDRPGQGKGEQYF. CDR3 bases: TGTGCCACGACCGACCGACCGGGACAGGGGAAGGGCGAGCAGTACTTC.